Listed here are 17 T cell receptor beta chains from one sample, sequenced in a study of T cell responses to AZD1222 COVID-19 vaccine. Method: immunoSEQ multiplex PCR; TCRdb's copy keeps in-frame clones and lacks some. The top ten hold more than 1.5% of the sample, which has some 96,000 clones, nearly 95% seen once. The sequences come from peripheral blood, collected on day 0 of AZD1222 vaccination. All receptors derive from an adult in good health.

V usage is TRBV29-1 and J usage is TRBJ2-7, with 9 bases that match TRBD1. V trimming: 3 bases; J trimming: 6 bases; junction bases outside the gene matches: 9. In germline, CDR1 is SQVTM, CDR2 ANQGSEA. The CDR3 sequence is 14 residues long. The CDR3 DNA is TGCAGCGTTGAGGGGACAGGGCGACGAGTCGAGCAGTACTTC. This gives the protein CSVEGTGRRVEQYF.

The genes are TRBV6-6 and TRBJ2-6; no reliable D call. V dropped 7 bases and J dropped 0 bases, with 10 bases sitting between them. The CDR3 contains 15 residues. Looked up from germline, CDR1 is MNHNY and CDR2 is SVGAGI (reference sequence). In DNA, the CDR3 is TGTGCCAGCACCCCCGATAGCTCTGGGGCCAACGTCCTGACTTTC. Translating gives CASTPDSSGANVLTF.

This clone came up a few times. J is TRBJ2-3 and V is TRBV6-4, with a possible D match to TRBD1 (6 bases). V dropped 0 bases and J dropped 9 bases, with 13 bases sitting between them. The CDR3 consists of 14 residues. The germline V gene encodes CDR1 MRHNA and CDR2 SNTAGT. The CDR3: CASSDSGGWGTQYF. Here the CDR3 DNA reads TGTGCCAGCAGTGACTCTGGGGGCTGGGGGACGCAGTATTTT.

The J gene is TRBJ2-7, the V gene TRBV14; 8 bases align to TRBD1. Germline V gene sequence: CDR1 SGHDN, CDR2 FVKESK. The CDR3 extends over 16 amino acids. V dropped 1 base and J dropped 3; count of bases not matched to a gene: 8. In nucleotides, the CDR3 is TGTGCCAGCAGCCAAGTGGCGGCAGGGGGCCGCTACGAGCAGTACTTC. Translated, it gives CASSQVAAGGRYEQYF.

The gene calls are TRBV3-1 (or the pseudogene TRBV3-2) and TRBJ2-7; D possibly uses TRBD1 or TRBD2 (6 bases each). Between the trimmed V and J ends, which lost 2 bases and 0 bases, there was a span of 20 bases. Per germline, CDR1 LGHDT and CDR2 YNNKEL (reference sequence). The CDR3 is 18 residues long. CDR3 coding DNA: TGTGCCAGCAGCCAATCCACTTTCCAAGGGGGGAGCTCCTACGAGCAGTACTTC. This encodes CASSQSTFQGGSSYEQYF.

The V gene is TRBV19, the J gene TRBJ1-1; no reliable D call. This CDR3 comprises 15 residues. Per germline, CDR1 LNHDA and CDR2 SQIVND (reference sequence). Trimming removed 7 bases from V and 1 base from J, with 16 bases in between. CDR3 sequence (DNA): TGTGCCAGTAACTCACTGGGAGGGTCGAACACTGAAGCTTTCTTT. Amino acids: CASNSLGGSNTEAFF. Supplemented by reference TRBV19 and TRBJ1-1, the full variable domain reads DGGITQSPKYLFRKEGQNVTLSCEQNLNHDAMYWYRQDPGQGLRLIYYSQIVNDFQKGDIAEGYSVSREKKESFPLTVTSAQKNPTAFYLCASNSLGGSNTEAFFGQGTRLTVV.

For the CDR3, the DNA is TGTGCCAGCAGCTTTCGGATTAGCAGGGGGTCCTACGAGCAGTACTTC. Its protein is CASSFRISRGSYEQYF. The chain links TRBV5-8 to TRBJ2-7, with 7 bases lining up with TRBD1. The CDR3 is 16 residues long. Germline V gene lookup returns CDR1 SGHTS and CDR2 YDEGEE. J lost 1 base, V lost 2 bases, and 9 bases had no gene match.

The chain carries TRBV5-4 and TRBJ1-2; 10 bases match TRBD1. Unmatched junction bases numbered 9, after V lost 2 bases and J lost 8 bases. This CDR3 region has 15 residues. Germline values: CDR1 SGHNT, CDR2 YYREEE (reference sequence). The CDR3 nucleotides read TGTGCCAGCAGCTTCCGGGACAGGGGATTGGAGGGCTACACCTTC. Translating gives CASSFRDRGLEGYTF.

This clone was observed once. The chain joins TRBV7-3 to TRBJ2-2, with D possibly TRBD1 on 6 matching bases. The CDR3 loop spans 14 amino acids. Trimming took off 2 bases at V and 3 bases at J, with 7 bases between the two ends. CDR1 is SGHTA, CDR2 FQGTGA, per germline. CDR3 protein: CASSLGQHTGELFF. The CDR3 coding sequence is TGTGCCAGCAGCTTAGGACAGCACACCGGGGAGCTGTTTTTT.

The chain has TRBV2 and TRBJ2-7, with unresolved D. From germline, CDR1 is SNHLY and CDR2 FYNNEI. The CDR3 is 14 amino acids. V lost 7 bases and J 3 bases, leaving 16 bases between the germline ends. CDR3 sequence: CASILLGTGYEQYF. The CDR3 DNA reads TGTGCCAGCATCCTACTGGGAACGGGCTACGAGCAGTACTTC.

The CDR3 DNA is TGTGCCAGCAGCTTGGTTAGCGGAAACTACAATGAGCAGTTCTTC. Translation: CASSLVSGNYNEQFF. The gene calls are TRBV11-3 and TRBJ2-1; D may be TRBD2 (6 bases). V was clipped by 3 bases and J by 3 bases, with 12 bases between them. Germline CDR1 and CDR2: SGHNT and YENEEA. This CDR3 contains 15 residues.

The chain is built from TRBV5-5 and TRBJ2-1; possible D gene TRBD1, 6 bases. There are 14 residues in the CDR3. Between the trimmed V and J ends, which lost 6 bases and 4 bases, there was a span of 14 bases. Germline V lookup: CDR1 SGHKS, CDR2 YYEKEE (reference sequence). CDR3 sequence: CASMGAGAYNEQFF. In DNA form, the CDR3 reads TGTGCCAGCATGGGGGCAGGGGCGTACAATGAGCAGTTCTTC.

The chain employs TRBV28 and TRBJ2-1; TRBD2 is a possible D gene (6 bases). V gave up 3 bases and J gave up 5 bases, with 8 bases separating them. Germline values: CDR1 MDHEN, CDR2 SYDVKM. CDR3 length: 13 residues. CDR3 in DNA: TGTGCCAGCAGTTTGGGGACTCACAATGAGCAGTTCTTC. Translating it yields CASSLGTHNEQFF. The full variable domain, its missing parts supplied by reference TRBV28 and TRBJ2-1, is DVKVTQSSRYLVKRTGEKVFLECVQDMDHENMFWYRQDPGLGLRLIYFSYDVKMKEKGDIPEGYSVSREKKERFSLILESASTNQTSMYLCASSLGTHNEQFFGPGTRLTVL.

The DNA for the CDR3 is TGTGCCAGCAGCTTAGACCGGACTAGCGGGAGCTATGAGCAGTTCTTC. Protein: CASSLDRTSGSYEQFF. The rearrangement joins TRBV11-2 to TRBJ2-1, with 13 bases lining up with TRBD2. This CDR3 region has 16 residues. Germline lookup yields CDR1 SGHAT and CDR2 FQNNGV. The trim removed 0 bases at V and 8 bases at J, leaving 4 bases unmatched.

The genes are TRBV5-1 and TRBJ1-6; the D is unclear. In germline, CDR1 is SGHRS, CDR2 YFSETQ. This CDR3 contains 16 residues. Trimming removed 6 bases at V and 5 bases at J, with 18 bases between. CDR3: CASTIGSAGNNSPLHF. The CDR3, as DNA: TGCGCCAGCACCATAGGTTCCGCCGGCAATAATTCACCCCTCCACTTT.

V is TRBV7-9 and J is TRBJ2-2, with no clear D. The CDR3 length is 16 residues. The germline V gene has CDR1 SEHNR and CDR2 FQNEAQ (reference sequence). Trimming stripped 3 bases from V and 1 base from J, with 12 bases between. The CDR3 bases are TGTGCCAGCAGCTTCGAGGCCCCCCTGAACACCGGGGAGCTGTTTTTT. It codes for CASSFEAPLNTGELFF.

This sequence joins TRBV6-5 and TRBJ1-2; D ambiguous. V dropped 2 bases and J dropped 0 bases, with 10 bases sitting between them. The CDR3 loop spans 15 amino acids. Germline V lookup: CDR1 MNHEY, CDR2 SVGAGI. The CDR3 nucleotides read TGTGCCAGCAGTTACGATCGGGATTCTAACTATGGCTACACCTTC. This translates into CASSYDRDSNYGYTF.